Below are 12 T cell receptor beta chains sequenced from a single sample in a study of vaccination effects on CD4 cells after COVID-19. The protocol was immunoSEQ multiplex PCR, while the TCRdb copy is restricted to in-frame clones and leaves out a portion. This sample carries about 43,000 clones, roughly four fifths of them seen once, and the ten largest clones take approximately 11%. No antigen has been assigned to these receptors. Antigen-specific CD4+ T cells were first expanded with viral peptide pools by the ViraFEST assay and only then sequenced. Cultured cells yielded isolated CD4+ T cells after 10 days. No vaccinee had earlier SARS-CoV-2 infection, and nucleocapsid antibodies were negative. The sample was CD4+ T cells from PBMCs cultured with SARS-CoV-2 spike peptides, taken before COVID-19 vaccination. The receptors stem from a human donor who received a COVID-19 vaccine.

The rearrangement joins TRBV29-1 to TRBJ1-2, with D perhaps matching TRBD1 (5 bases). Per germline, CDR1 SQVTM and CDR2 ANQGSEA. V lost 4 bases and J lost 6, with 21 bases in between. The CDR3 is made up of 15 amino acids. Here the CDR3 DNA reads TGCAGCGTTGGATCCGTGGGGGTAGTTGTTCATGGCTACACCTTC. Amino acid sequence: CSVGSVGVVVHGYTF.

The V and J genes are TRBV10-3 and TRBJ1-4; D may be TRBD1 (5 bases). Germline loops: CDR1 ENHRY, CDR2 SYGVKD. V shed 4 bases and J shed 5 bases, with 17 bases lying between them. This CDR3 is 16 amino acids long. The CDR3 nucleotides read TGTGCCATCAGTGGGGGGGTCGGCGGACCCAATGAAAAACTGTTTTTT. The encoded protein is CAISGGVGGPNEKLFF.

The V and J genes are TRBV29-1 and TRBJ2-2, with TRBD1 identical over 9 bases. V lost 7 bases, J lost 3 bases, and 6 bases stayed unmatched. There are 14 residues in the CDR3. CDR1 is SQVTM and CDR2 is ANQGSEA in the germline V gene. The CDR3 loop reads CSASQGADTGELFF. CDR3 DNA sequence: TGCAGCGCGTCACAGGGGGCCGACACCGGGGAGCTGTTTTTT.

The V call is TRBV4-3, the J call TRBJ2-6; TRBD1 matches 9 bases. The CDR3 contains 16 residues. The germline CDR1 and CDR2 sequences are LGHNA and YSLEER. Trimming at V came to 2 bases and at J to 2 bases, leaving 1 base not matched to a gene. The CDR3, as DNA: TGCGCCAGCAGCCAAACAGGGGGCACTGGGGCCAACGTCCTGACTTTC. This codes for CASSQTGGTGANVLTF.

This chain links TRBV4-1 with TRBJ2-3; 10 bases line up with TRBD2. V gave up 4 bases and J gave up 5 bases; unmatched junction bases: 15. CDR1 is MGHRA, CDR2 YSYEKL, per germline. The length of the CDR3 is 18 residues. CDR3 nucleotides: TGCGCCAGCAGCCCCAGGGGGCTTCTAGCGGGGGTCCGAGATACGCAGTATTTT. This encodes CASSPRGLLAGVRDTQYF.

The chain uses TRBV12-3 or TRBV12-4 and TRBJ2-5; no firm D call. Trimming pared 3 bases from V and 7 bases from J, leaving 12 bases between. The CDR3 is 13 residues long. The CDR3 sequence: CASSFGQLVTQYF. CDR3 in DNA: TGTGCCAGCAGTTTTGGCCAGCTCGTGACCCAGTACTTC.

This sequence joins TRBV9 and TRBJ2-1; no reliable D call. CDR3 length equals 15 residues. V shed 2 bases and J shed 1 base, with 10 bases lying between them. Germline assignment: CDR1 SGDLS and CDR2 YYNGEE. The CDR3 nucleotides read TGTGCCAGCAGCGTCGCAGGTAAATCCTACAATGAGCAGTTCTTC. It translates to CASSVAGKSYNEQFF.

This clone was detected once. The gene calls are TRBV6-1 and TRBJ2-7; D is unresolved. With 3 bases removed from V and 6 bases from J, the gap between germline ends came to 9 bases. The CDR3 has 12 amino acids. Per germline, CDR1 MNHNS and CDR2 SASEGT. The CDR3 reads CASSDTGVEQYV. Here the CDR3 DNA reads TGTGCCAGCAGTGATACTGGGGTCGAGCAGTACGTC.

This rearrangement joins TRBV7-9 to TRBJ2-1; D ambiguous. Trimming cost V 4 bases and J 6 bases, with 10 bases left between them. The CDR3 totals 13 residues. Germline V gives CDR1 SEHNR, CDR2 FQNEAQ (reference sequence). The CDR3 nucleotides read TGTGCCAGCAGCTACAGACCCCTCAATGAGCAGTTCTTC. Amino acid sequence: CASSYRPLNEQFF.

The CDR3 here is CASTHGGAGNTIYF. In nucleotides, the CDR3 is TGTGCCAGCACTCACGGGGGCGCAGGAAACACCATATATTTT. The gene calls are TRBV5-8 and TRBJ1-3, with D maybe TRBD1 (6 bases). Trimming left V 6 bases short and J 4 bases short, with 14 bases between. This CDR3 is 14 amino acids long. Looked up from germline, CDR1 is SGHTS and CDR2 is YDEGEE.

The chain links TRBV14 to TRBJ1-1; D is undetermined. The CDR3 has 14 residues. The V end was cut by 2 bases, the J end by 1 base, with 8 bases between. Germline V gives CDR1 SGHDN, CDR2 FVKESK. The CDR3 loop reads CASSQYGPNTEAFF. CDR3 DNA: TGTGCCAGCAGCCAATATGGCCCGAACACTGAAGCTTTCTTT.

The chain links TRBV21-1 to TRBJ1-5. TRBV21-1 is listed as a pseudogene. CDR3 length: 18 amino acids. The CDR3 protein is CASSPYLPPGDRNQPQHF. The CDR3 DNA is TGTGCCAGCAGCCCCTATCTGCCCCCCGGAGATCGCAATCAGCCCCAGCATTTT.